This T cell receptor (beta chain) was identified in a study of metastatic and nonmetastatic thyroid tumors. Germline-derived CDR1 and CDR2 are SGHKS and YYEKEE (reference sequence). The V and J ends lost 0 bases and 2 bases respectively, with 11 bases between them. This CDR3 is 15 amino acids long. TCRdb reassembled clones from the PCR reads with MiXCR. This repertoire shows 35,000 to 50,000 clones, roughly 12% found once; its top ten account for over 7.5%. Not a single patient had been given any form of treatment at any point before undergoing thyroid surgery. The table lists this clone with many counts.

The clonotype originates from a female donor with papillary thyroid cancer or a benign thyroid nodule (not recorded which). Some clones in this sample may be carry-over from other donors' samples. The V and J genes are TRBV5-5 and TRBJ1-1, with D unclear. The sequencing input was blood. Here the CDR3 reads CASSLVVEINTEAFF. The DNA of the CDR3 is TGTGCCAGCAGCTTGGTCGTAGAAATAAACACTGAAGCTTTCTTT.